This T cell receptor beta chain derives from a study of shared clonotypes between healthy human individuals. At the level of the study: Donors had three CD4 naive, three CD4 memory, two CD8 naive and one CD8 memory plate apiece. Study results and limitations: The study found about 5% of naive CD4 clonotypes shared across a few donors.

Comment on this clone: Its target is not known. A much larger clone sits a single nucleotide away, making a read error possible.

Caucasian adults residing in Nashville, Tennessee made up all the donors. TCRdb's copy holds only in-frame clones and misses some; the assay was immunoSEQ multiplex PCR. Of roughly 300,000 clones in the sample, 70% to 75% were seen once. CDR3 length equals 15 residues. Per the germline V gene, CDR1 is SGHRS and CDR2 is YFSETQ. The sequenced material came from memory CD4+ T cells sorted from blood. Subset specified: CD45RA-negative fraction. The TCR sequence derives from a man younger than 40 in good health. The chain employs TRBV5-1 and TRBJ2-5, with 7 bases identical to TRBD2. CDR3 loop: CTSGFAGVPQETQYF. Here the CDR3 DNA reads TGCACCAGCGGTTTTGCGGGAGTTCCCCAAGAGACCCAGTACTTC. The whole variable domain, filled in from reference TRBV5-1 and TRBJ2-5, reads KAGVTQTPRYLIKTRGQQVTLSCSPISGHRSVSWYQQTPGQGLQFLFEYFSETQRNKGNFPGRFSGRQFSNSRSEMNVSTLELGDSALYLCTSGFAGVPQETQYFGPGTRLLVL.